This T cell receptor (beta chain) was identified in a study of tissue T cells after allogeneic stem cell transplantation. Study results and limitations: Shared clones across patients were few; motif clustering revealed tissue-specific shared signatures. Some tissue clones might be persisting host cells; their alloreactivity or antigen specificity was not determined. Limitations included a small, clinically heterogeneous cohort and limited sampling depth.

Note on this clone: The antigen is undetermined.

The length of the CDR3 is 17 residues. With 5 bases removed from V and 0 bases from J, the gap between germline ends came to 20 bases. Germline CDR1 reads MNHEY; CDR2 reads SVGEGT. CDR3 sequences, V/J genes, frequencies and template counts came from survey-depth TCRbeta sequencing. Generated by immunoSEQ multiplex PCR, the TCRdb table keeps only in-frame clones and is missing some. Here the sample spans roughly 9,000 clones, 60% to 80% being singletons. Sequenced material: tissue from the stomach, taken at autopsy. This rearrangement joins TRBV6-2 or TRBV6-3 to TRBJ2-7, with D unresolved. The origin of this receptor is a male donor older than 55 with lung cancer. The CDR3 DNA reads as TGTGCCAGCAGTAGCCCCTGGGCAAGGCAACCCTCCTACGAGCAGTACTTC. The encoded protein is CASSSPWARQPSYEQYF.